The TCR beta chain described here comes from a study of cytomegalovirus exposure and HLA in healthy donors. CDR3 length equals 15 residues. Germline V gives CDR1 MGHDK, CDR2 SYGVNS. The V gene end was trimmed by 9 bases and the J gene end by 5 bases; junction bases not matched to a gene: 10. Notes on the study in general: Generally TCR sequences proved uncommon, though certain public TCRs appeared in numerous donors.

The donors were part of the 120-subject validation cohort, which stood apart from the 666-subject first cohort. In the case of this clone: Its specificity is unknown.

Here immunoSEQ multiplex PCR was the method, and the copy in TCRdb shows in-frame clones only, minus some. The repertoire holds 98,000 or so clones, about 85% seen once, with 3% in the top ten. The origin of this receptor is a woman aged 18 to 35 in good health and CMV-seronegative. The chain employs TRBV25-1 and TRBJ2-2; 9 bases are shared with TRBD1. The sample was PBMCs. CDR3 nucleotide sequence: TGTGCCAGTTCTCCGACAGGGGGATTGACCGGGGAGCTGTTTTTT. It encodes CASSPTGGLTGELFF.